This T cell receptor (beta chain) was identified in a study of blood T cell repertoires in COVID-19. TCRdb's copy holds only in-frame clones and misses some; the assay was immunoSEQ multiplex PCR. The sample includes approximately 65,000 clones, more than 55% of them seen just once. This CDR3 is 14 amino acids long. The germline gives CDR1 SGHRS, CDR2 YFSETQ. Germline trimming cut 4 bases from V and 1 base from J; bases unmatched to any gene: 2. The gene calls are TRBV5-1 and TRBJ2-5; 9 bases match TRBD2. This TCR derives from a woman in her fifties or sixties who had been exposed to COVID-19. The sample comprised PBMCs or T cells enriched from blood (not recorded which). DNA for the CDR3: TGCGCCAGCAGCGAAGCGGGGGGCCAAGAGACCCAGTACTTC. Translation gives CASSEAGGQETQYF.